These 27 T cell receptor beta chains originate from one sample sequenced in a study of blood T cells in healthy people across ages. Through a sample-barcoded 5' primer and a J-beta primer mix, a second PCR was run for roughly 7 to 12 cycles. TCRdb fed the 5' RACE reads into MiXCR, producing one record per CDR3 protein. Of under 800,000 distinct CDR3 sequences in the sample, roughly 44% were seen once. Specimen: blood. These receptors all come from a woman between 55 and 75 years old in good health.

This chain connects TRBV27 to TRBJ1-5; D is possibly TRBD1 (6 bases). V lost 6 bases and J 0 bases, leaving 15 bases between the germline ends. Germline lookup yields CDR1 MNHEY and CDR2 SMNVEV (reference sequence). The CDR3 is 16 amino acids. CDR3 sequence reads: CASSPLTGYSNQPQHF. The CDR3 bases are TGTGCCAGCAGCCCCTTGACAGGCTATAGCAATCAGCCCCAGCATTTT.

Regarding this clonotype: One end of the junction fails to match germline, which may point to a read error. The chain employs TRBV7-2 and TRBJ2-6; D not certain. The CDR3 extends over 14 amino acids. From germline, CDR1 is SGHTA and CDR2 FQGNSA. The CDR3 reads CANSLSSGANVLTF. In DNA form, the CDR3 reads TGTGCCAACAGCTTATCGTCTGGGGCCAACGTCCTGACTTTC.

In regard to this clonotype: One junction end does not reproduce the germline sequence, and a read error may be involved. The rearrangement uses TRBV5-4 and TRBJ2-5; 11 bases are a match to TRBD2. CDR1 SGHNT and CDR2 YYREEE come from the germline V gene (reference sequence). The CDR3 length is 18 residues. This CDR3 is CARSLGTSGRLGQETQYF. CDR3 bases: TGTGCCCGCAGTTTAGGTACTAGCGGGAGATTGGGCCAAGAGACCCAGTACTTC.

J is TRBJ2-1 and V is TRBV10-3; 11 bases match TRBD2. Trimming removed 1 base from V and 11 bases from J; junction bases left unmatched: 7. This CDR3 comprises 15 residues. Germline V gives CDR1 ENHRY, CDR2 SYGVKD. This CDR3 is CAISELEGTSGKQFF. CDR3 coding DNA: TGTGCCATCAGTGAGTTGGAGGGGACTAGCGGAAAGCAGTTCTTC.

The chain has TRBV3-1 and TRBJ1-6; unclear D gene. This CDR3 is built from 13 residues. Germline CDR1 is LGHDT and CDR2 is YNNKEL (reference sequence). V was pared by 3 bases and J by 4 bases, with 4 bases between. This chain's CDR3 is CASSHEYNSPLHF. CDR3 sequence (DNA): TGTGCCAGCAGCCACGAATATAATTCACCCCTCCACTTT.

This clonotype was recorded a few times. V and J are TRBV5-1 and TRBJ1-1; D call uncertain. V lost 0 bases, J lost 1 base, and 7 bases lay in between. Per the germline V gene, CDR1 is SGHRS and CDR2 is YFSETQ. This CDR3 contains 14 residues. CDR3 protein: CASSLAPENTEAFF. Written as DNA, the CDR3 is TGCGCCAGCAGCTTGGCGCCAGAGAACACTGAAGCTTTCTTT.

This clonotype was counted only a few times. This chain links TRBV6-2 or TRBV6-3 with TRBJ2-3; D unclear. The CDR3 loop spans 19 amino acids. Germline loops: CDR1 MNHEY, CDR2 SVGEGT. The V and J ends lost 0 bases and 3 bases respectively, with 22 bases between them. The CDR3: CASSYSTRQSQKATDTQYF. The CDR3, as DNA: TGTGCCAGCAGTTACTCGACTCGGCAGTCACAGAAGGCTACAGATACGCAGTATTTT.

The rearrangement links TRBV5-4 to TRBJ2-1; the match to TRBD2 covers 7 bases. From germline, CDR1 is SGHNT and CDR2 YYREEE (reference sequence). CDR3 length equals 16 residues. After removal of 6 bases from V and 8 bases from J, the junction contained 17 bases not matched to a gene. In DNA form, the CDR3 reads TGTGCCAGCATCCCCTCATGGGGGGGTCGTAATGATGAGCAGTTCTTC. As protein: CASIPSWGGRNDEQFF.

This chain joins TRBV13 and TRBJ1-1, with 10 bases identical to TRBD1. CDR1 is PRHDT and CDR2 is FYEKMQ in the germline V gene (reference sequence). With V trimmed by 5 bases and J by 4 bases, 10 bases remained unmatched. The CDR3 is made up of 16 amino acids. The DNA of the CDR3 is TGTGCCAGCAGCCCCGGGACAGGGGTCTTGGGCACTGAAGCTTTCTTT. Translation: CASSPGTGVLGTEAFF.

This clonotype showed up just a few times. The chain has TRBV28 and TRBJ1-2; D unclear. CDR3 length: 13 amino acids. The V gene lost 2 bases and the J gene lost 4 bases, with 8 bases spanning the gap. Looked up from germline, CDR1 is MDHEN and CDR2 is SYDVKM. The CDR3 loop reads CASSLHGIYGYTF. The CDR3 DNA sequence: TGTGCCAGCAGTTTACATGGTATCTATGGCTACACCTTC.

This clonotype was observed many times. This chain uses TRBV5-1 with TRBJ1-6; D call uncertain. The germline V gene has CDR1 SGHRS and CDR2 YFSETQ. The CDR3 runs 16 residues. The germline V and J ends were trimmed by 4 bases and 5 bases, with 16 bases remaining between them. The CDR3 DNA reads as TGCGCCAGCAGCCTTACCCGACCGAACGATAATTCACCCCTCCACTTT. Translation gives CASSLTRPNDNSPLHF.

V usage is TRBV5-1 and J usage is TRBJ2-3, with 10 bases fitting TRBD2. J was trimmed by 3 bases and V by 0 bases; bases with no gene match: 4. The CDR3 spans 16 residues. The germline gives CDR1 SGHRS, CDR2 YFSETQ. The CDR3 loop is CASSLERGGHTDTQYF. The CDR3 bases are TGCGCCAGCAGCTTGGAGCGGGGGGGCCATACAGATACGCAGTATTTT.

This sequence joins TRBV29-1 and TRBJ2-5; no clear D. The germline V and J ends were trimmed by 8 bases and 7 bases, with 20 bases remaining between them. The CDR3 is made up of 13 amino acids. In germline, CDR1 is SQVTM, CDR2 ANQGSEA. The CDR3 DNA sequence: TGCAGCCGAGAGCCCCGCTACCTAGGGACCCAGTACTTC. This sequence encodes CSREPRYLGTQYF.

This clonotype was counted only a few times. The V gene is TRBV10-3, the J gene TRBJ2-3; no reliable D call. The CDR3 spans 14 residues. Germline lookup yields CDR1 ENHRY and CDR2 SYGVKD. The V gene lost 10 bases and the J gene lost 5 bases, with 19 bases spanning the gap. The CDR3 loop is CATCDQETGDTQYF. CDR3 DNA sequence: TGTGCCACCTGTGACCAGGAGACGGGAGATACGCAGTATTTT.

The genes are TRBV2 and TRBJ1-1, with D maybe TRBD1 (5 bases). Germline CDR1 SNHLY, CDR2 FYNNEI. Trimming shortened V by 6 bases and J by 2 bases, and 13 bases separated the two germline ends. The CDR3 loop spans 14 amino acids. The CDR3 sequence: CASSERGSNTEAFF. The CDR3 coding sequence is TGTGCCAGCAGCGAAAGGGGCTCTAACACTGAAGCTTTCTTT.

A few counts support this clonotype. The gene calls are TRBV5-5 and TRBJ2-5; 7 bases align to TRBD1. The DNA end lines up better with TRBJ2-7; the J call may be wrong. Germline loops: CDR1 SGHKS, CDR2 YYEKEE (reference sequence). The CDR3 runs 13 residues. The CDR3 loop reads CASSFGGQPEQYF. For the CDR3, the DNA is TGTGCCAGCAGCTTTGGGGGACAGCCCGAGCAGTACTTC.

The chain couples TRBV27 to TRBJ2-3; TRBD2 agrees at 7 bases. Per the germline V gene, CDR1 is MNHEY and CDR2 is SMNVEV (reference sequence). V gave up 5 bases and J gave up 5 bases; unmatched junction bases: 7. CDR3 length equals 14 residues. Here the CDR3 DNA reads TGTGCCAGCAGTGTTGACGCGGGAGTAGATACGCAGTATTTT. Encoded protein: CASSVDAGVDTQYF.

This chain links TRBV18 with TRBJ2-7; D possibly uses TRBD1 or TRBD2 (5 bases each). The CDR3 covers 15 residues. The V gene's germline CDR1 is KGHSH and CDR2 LQKENI. The V gene lost 3 bases and the J gene lost 2 bases, with 14 bases spanning the gap. CDR3 amino acids: CASSPGTDLPYEQYF. DNA of the CDR3: TGTGCCAGCTCACCGGGGACGGACCTTCCCTACGAGCAGTACTTC.

This clonotype has more than one count but fewer than ten. This chain connects TRBV4-2 to TRBJ2-7; D might be TRBD1 or TRBD2, each matching 7 bases. Germline CDR1 LGHNA, CDR2 YNFKEQ. The CDR3 runs to 16 residues. Trimming cost V 0 bases and J 6 bases, with 18 bases left between them. This CDR3 reads CASSQDPEGGGGEQYF. The CDR3, as DNA: TGTGCCAGCAGCCAAGATCCGGAAGGGGGCGGGGGCGAGCAGTACTTC.

J is TRBJ2-4 and V is TRBV3-1; D not resolved. The CDR3 spans 12 residues. Trimming removed 1 base from V and 13 bases from J, with 11 bases in between. CDR1 is LGHDT, CDR2 YNNKEL, per germline (reference sequence). CDR3 DNA: TGTGCCAGCAGCCAAGGGGGTTTGGGGCAGTACTTC. Translated: CASSQGGLGQYF.

This clonotype was observed a handful of times. The V gene is TRBV12-3 or TRBV12-4, the J gene TRBJ2-5; D possibly corresponds to TRBD2 (7 bases). Trimming shortened V by 6 bases and J by 4 bases, and 18 bases separated the two germline ends. This CDR3 comprises 15 residues. The CDR3 DNA follows: TGTGCCAGCAGCTGGGGGAGGGGGGATCGAGAGACCCAGTACTTC. Translating gives CASSWGRGDRETQYF.

The V gene is TRBV20-1, the J gene TRBJ1-5, with a tentative D call TRBD1 (6 bases). Trimming cost V 0 bases and J 0 bases, with 12 bases left between them. CDR1 is DFQATT and CDR2 is SNEGSKA in the germline V gene (reference sequence). The CDR3 is 16 amino acids. CDR3 coding DNA: TGCAGTGCTAGAGAGGGGGGACACCATAGCAATCAGCCCCAGCATTTT. Translating gives CSAREGGHHSNQPQHF.

The chain uses TRBV6-1 and TRBJ1-1, with D perhaps matching TRBD1 (5 bases). This CDR3 region has 15 residues. Germline CDR1 MNHNS, CDR2 SASEGT. V lost 5 bases and J lost 1, with 14 bases in between. The CDR3 DNA follows: TGTGCCAGCAGTAGAACTCAGGGCGCGAACACTGAAGCTTTCTTT. As protein: CASSRTQGANTEAFF.

This clonotype was seen repeatedly, ten times or more. The chain has TRBV9 and TRBJ2-1; TRBD2 is a possible D gene (6 bases). The CDR3 has 15 residues. Per the germline V gene, CDR1 is SGDLS and CDR2 is YYNGEE. Trimming left V 4 bases short and J 0 bases short, with 11 bases between. The CDR3 here is CASSPDGGSYNEQFF. The CDR3 nucleotides read TGTGCCAGCAGCCCTGACGGGGGCTCCTACAATGAGCAGTTCTTC.

In its sample, this clonotype was seen many times. The V gene is TRBV7-2, the J gene TRBJ2-7, with 11 positions matching TRBD2. The CDR3 length is 16 residues. The ends lost 1 base at V and 2 bases at J; junction bases unmatched: 4. Germline V gene lookup returns CDR1 SGHTA and CDR2 FQGNSA. DNA of the CDR3: TGTGCCAGCAGCTTAGAGGGGACTAGCGGAGCCTACGAGCAGTACTTC. Amino acids: CASSLEGTSGAYEQYF. Together with reference TRBV7-2 and TRBJ2-7, the CDR3 gives the full variable domain: GAGVSQSPSNKVTEKGKDVELRCDPISGHTALYWYRQSLGQGLEFLIYFQGNSAPDKSGLPSDRFSAERTGGSVSTLTIQRTQQEDSAVYLCASSLEGTSGAYEQYFGPGTRLTVT.

The chain joins TRBV27 to TRBJ2-3, with no clear D. Germline V gene lookup returns CDR1 MNHEY and CDR2 SMNVEV (reference sequence). The CDR3 sequence is 13 residues long. V gave up 5 bases and J gave up 6 bases, with 12 bases separating them. The CDR3 spells CASSVVLSDTQYF. In DNA, the CDR3 is TGTGCCAGCAGTGTAGTTTTGTCGGATACGCAGTATTTT.

The CDR3 DNA is TGTGCCAGCGGGACAGATCCCTCCTACGAGCAGTACTTC. Translation: CASGTDPSYEQYF. The chain has TRBV25-1 and TRBJ2-4; TRBD1 agrees at 7 bases. The J call may not be correct, given that the DNA end is closer to TRBJ2-7. The CDR3 runs to 13 residues. The germline gives CDR1 MGHDK, CDR2 SYGVNS.